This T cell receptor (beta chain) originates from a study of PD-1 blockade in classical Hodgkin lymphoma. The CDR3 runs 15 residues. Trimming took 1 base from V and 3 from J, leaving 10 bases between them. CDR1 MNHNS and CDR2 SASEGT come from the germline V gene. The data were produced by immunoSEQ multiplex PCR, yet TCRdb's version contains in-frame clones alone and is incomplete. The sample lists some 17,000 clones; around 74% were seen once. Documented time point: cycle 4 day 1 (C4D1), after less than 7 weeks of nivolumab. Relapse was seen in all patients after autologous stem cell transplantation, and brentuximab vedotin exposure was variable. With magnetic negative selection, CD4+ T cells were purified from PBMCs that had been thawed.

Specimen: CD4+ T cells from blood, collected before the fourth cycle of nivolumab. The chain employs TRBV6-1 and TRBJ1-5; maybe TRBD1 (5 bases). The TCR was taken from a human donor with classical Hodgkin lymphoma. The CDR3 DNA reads TGTGCCAGCAGTGAAGTTGGGGGTTACAATCAGCCCCAGCATTTT. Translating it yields CASSEVGGYNQPQHF.